This TCR beta chain was sequenced for a study of CD8+ T cells in alopecia areata. About the study: Twice daily, treated patients received 5 to 10 mg of oral tofacitinib. The drug, tofacitinib, lasted 6 to 18 months, followed by 6 months off drug. Study-wide results and limits: Clarity of TCR sharing across patients fell short of that in mice, possibly HLA-related.

The authors extracted RNA and reverse transcribed it into cDNA as the sequencing template. Profiled with immunoSEQ multiplex PCR; TCRdb holds only in-frame clones, not every one. This sample yields 150,000 or so clones, of which 40% to 50% are seen a single time; around 7% belongs to the top ten. Concerning this clone: Its cognate antigen is unknown.

The CDR3 has 15 amino acids. Trimming pared 1 base from V and 2 bases from J, leaving 9 bases between. Germline V gene sequence: CDR1 SNHLY, CDR2 FYNNEI. The receptor was derived from a human donor with alopecia areata. The gene calls are TRBV2 and TRBJ2-1; D is undetermined. The sequenced sample consisted of CD4+ T cells sorted from blood. The CDR3 DNA follows: TGTGCCAGCAGTGAAGTACTAATTACCTACAATGAGCAGTTCTTC. Translation gives CASSEVLITYNEQFF. Together with reference TRBV2 and TRBJ2-1, the CDR3 gives the full variable domain: EPEVTQTPSHQVTQMGQEVILRCVPISNHLYFYWYRQILGQKVEFLVSFYNNEISEKSEIFDDQFSVERPDGSNFTLKIRSTKLEDSAMYFCASSEVLITYNEQFFGPGTRLTVL.